Below, one TCR beta chain is given with its context. Antigen specificity is unknown. After isolation, RNA underwent reverse transcription to generate cDNA as the sequencing template. Assay: immunoSEQ multiplex PCR; the TCRdb copy retains only in-frame clones and omits some. In the table there are some 56,000 clones, about 96% of which are singletons. These data belong to a study of CD8+ T cells in alopecia areata. General study results and limits: It was lesional scalp, especially alopecia totalis/universalis, that showed higher clonality than normal scalp.

The specimen was CD8+ T cells sorted from blood, collected at week 0. The receptor was isolated from a human donor with alopecia areata.

The DNA for the CDR3 is TGTGCCAGCAGTTACTCAGCGACAGGGGCCTCCTACGAGCAGTACTTC. It encodes CASSYSATGASYEQYF. The chain combines TRBV6-6 with TRBJ2-7; 8 bases are a match to TRBD1. The CDR3 consists of 16 residues. The germline V gene has CDR1 MNHNY and CDR2 SVGAGI (reference sequence). The junction had 4 bases not matched to a gene; V was cut back by 0 bases and J by 0 bases.